This T cell receptor beta chain was sequenced for a study of OX40 agonist ivuxolimab in advanced cancers. The overall study: Antecedent anti-PD-1, anti-PD-L1 or anti-CTLA-4 therapy was permissible, with over 35% having received some. Study results and caveats: Clonal expansion from baseline to week 6 occurred in both CD4+ and CD8+ T cells. Among T cells, CD8+ cells averaged more expanded clones than CD4+ cells.

CDR3 length: 15 amino acids. From germline, CDR1 is MGHRA and CDR2 YSYEKL. V shed 2 bases and J shed 6 bases, with 17 bases lying between them. About this clone itself: The antigen is undetermined.

The method was immunoSEQ multiplex PCR; TCRdb's version includes in-frame clones alone and lacks a portion of them. Of some 77,000 clones in the sample, less than 95% were seen once. Baseline, cycle 4 day 1, and cycle 7 day 1 were the blood sampling points. The clonotype originates from an adult with an advanced solid tumor such as melanoma, head and neck, liver or kidney cancer. V is TRBV4-1 and J is TRBJ2-7; tentatively, D is TRBD1 or TRBD2 (6 bases each). The sequencing here drew on CD4+ or CD8+ T cells sorted from blood, taken in a trial of the OX40 agonist ivuxolimab. The CDR3 here is CASSQLAGHRGEQYF. In nucleotides, the CDR3 is TGCGCCAGCAGCCAACTTGCGGGACATCGGGGCGAGCAGTACTTC.